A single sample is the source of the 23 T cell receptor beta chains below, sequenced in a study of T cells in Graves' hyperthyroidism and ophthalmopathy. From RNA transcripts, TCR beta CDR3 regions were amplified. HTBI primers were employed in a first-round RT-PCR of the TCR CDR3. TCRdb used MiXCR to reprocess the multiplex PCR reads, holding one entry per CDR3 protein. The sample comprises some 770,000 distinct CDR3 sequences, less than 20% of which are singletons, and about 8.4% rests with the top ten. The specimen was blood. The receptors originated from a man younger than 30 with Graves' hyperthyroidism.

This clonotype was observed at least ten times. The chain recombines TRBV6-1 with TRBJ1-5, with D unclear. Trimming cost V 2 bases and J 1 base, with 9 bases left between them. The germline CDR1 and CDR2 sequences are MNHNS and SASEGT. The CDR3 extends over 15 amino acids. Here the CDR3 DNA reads TGTGCCAGCAGTGAATGGATTTTGAGCAATCAGCCCCAGCATTTT. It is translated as CASSEWILSNQPQHF.

CDR3 loop: CASTRGLAGIRRYF. In nucleotides, the CDR3 is TGTGCCAGCACCCGGGGACTAGCGGGAATTCGGAGGTACTTC. The V and J genes are TRBV6-1 and TRBJ2-5; 13 nucleotides match TRBD2. Germline V gives CDR1 MNHNS, CDR2 SASEGT. The J segment lost 13 bases and the V segment lost 7 bases, leaving 12 bases of the junction unmatched. The CDR3 loop spans 14 amino acids.

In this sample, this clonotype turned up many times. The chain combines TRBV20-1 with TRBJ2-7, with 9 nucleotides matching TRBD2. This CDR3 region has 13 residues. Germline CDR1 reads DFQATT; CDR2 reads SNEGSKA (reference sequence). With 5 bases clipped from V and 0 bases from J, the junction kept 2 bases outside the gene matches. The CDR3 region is CSALSGSSYEQYF. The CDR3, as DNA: TGCAGTGCTCTTAGCGGGAGCTCCTACGAGCAGTACTTC.

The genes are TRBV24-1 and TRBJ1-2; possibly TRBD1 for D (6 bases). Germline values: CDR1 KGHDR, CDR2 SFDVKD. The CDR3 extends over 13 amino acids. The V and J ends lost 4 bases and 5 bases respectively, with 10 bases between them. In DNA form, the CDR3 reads TGTGCCACCAGTGAGGGACAATGGTATGGCTACACCTTC. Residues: CATSEGQWYGYTF.

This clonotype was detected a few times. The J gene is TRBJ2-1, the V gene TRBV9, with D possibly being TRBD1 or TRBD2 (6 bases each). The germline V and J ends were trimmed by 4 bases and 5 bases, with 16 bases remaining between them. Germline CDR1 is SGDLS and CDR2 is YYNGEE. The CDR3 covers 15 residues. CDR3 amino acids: CASSPISRGDNEQFF. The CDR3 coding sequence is TGTGCCAGCAGCCCTATATCGAGGGGGGACAATGAGCAGTTCTTC.

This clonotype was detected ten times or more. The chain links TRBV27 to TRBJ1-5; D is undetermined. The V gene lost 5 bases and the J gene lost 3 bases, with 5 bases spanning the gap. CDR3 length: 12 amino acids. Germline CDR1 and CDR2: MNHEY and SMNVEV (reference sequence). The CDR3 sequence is CASSTANQPQHF. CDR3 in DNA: TGTGCCAGCAGTACCGCCAATCAGCCCCAGCATTTT.

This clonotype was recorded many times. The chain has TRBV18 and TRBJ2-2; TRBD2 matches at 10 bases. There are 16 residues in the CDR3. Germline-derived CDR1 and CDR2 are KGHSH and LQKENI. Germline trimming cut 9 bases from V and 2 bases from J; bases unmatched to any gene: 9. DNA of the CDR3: TGTGCCAGTGACCAACTAGCGGGACTTAACACCGGGGAGCTGTTTTTT. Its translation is CASDQLAGLNTGELFF.

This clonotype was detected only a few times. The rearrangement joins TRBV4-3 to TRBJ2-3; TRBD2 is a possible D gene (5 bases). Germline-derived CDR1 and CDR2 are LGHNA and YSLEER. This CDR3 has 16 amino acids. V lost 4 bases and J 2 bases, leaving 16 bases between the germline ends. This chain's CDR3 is CASSLGRRRNTDTQYF. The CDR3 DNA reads TGCGCCAGCAGCCTAGGTCGACGGAGGAACACAGATACGCAGTATTTT.

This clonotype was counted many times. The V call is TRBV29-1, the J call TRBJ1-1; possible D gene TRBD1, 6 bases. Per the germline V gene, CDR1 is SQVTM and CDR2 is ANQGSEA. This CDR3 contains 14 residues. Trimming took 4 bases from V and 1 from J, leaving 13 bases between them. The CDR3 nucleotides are TGCAGCGTTGGTCCAGGGGTTCCGAACACTGAAGCTTTCTTT. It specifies CSVGPGVPNTEAFF.

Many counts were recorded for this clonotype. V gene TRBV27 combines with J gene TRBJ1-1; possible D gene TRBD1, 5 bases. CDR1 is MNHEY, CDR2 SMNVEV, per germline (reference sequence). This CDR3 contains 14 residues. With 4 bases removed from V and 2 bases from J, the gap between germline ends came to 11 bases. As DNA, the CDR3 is TGTGCCAGCAGTTCTCGGGGCACTAACACTGAAGCTTTCTTT. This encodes CASSSRGTNTEAFF.

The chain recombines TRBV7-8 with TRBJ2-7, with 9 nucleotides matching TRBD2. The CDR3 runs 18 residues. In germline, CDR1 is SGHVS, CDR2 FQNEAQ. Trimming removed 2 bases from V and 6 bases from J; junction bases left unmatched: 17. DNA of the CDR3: TGTGCCAGCAGCTTAAAAGCCCCCGGACTAGCGAGCCTCCTCGAGCAGTACTTC. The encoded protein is CASSLKAPGLASLLEQYF.

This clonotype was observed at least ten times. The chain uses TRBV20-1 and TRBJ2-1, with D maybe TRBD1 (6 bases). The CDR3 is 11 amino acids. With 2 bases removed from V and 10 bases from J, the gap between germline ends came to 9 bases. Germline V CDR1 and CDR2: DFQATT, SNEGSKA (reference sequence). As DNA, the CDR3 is TGCAGTGCTAGAAGAACAGGGGAGCAGTTCTTC. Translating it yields CSARRTGEQFF.

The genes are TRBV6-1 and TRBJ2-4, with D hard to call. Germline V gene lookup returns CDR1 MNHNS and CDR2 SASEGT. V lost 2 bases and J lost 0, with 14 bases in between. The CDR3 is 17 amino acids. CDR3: CASSETQPWVAKNIQYF. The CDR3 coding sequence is TGTGCCAGCAGTGAAACCCAGCCTTGGGTAGCCAAAAACATTCAGTACTTC.

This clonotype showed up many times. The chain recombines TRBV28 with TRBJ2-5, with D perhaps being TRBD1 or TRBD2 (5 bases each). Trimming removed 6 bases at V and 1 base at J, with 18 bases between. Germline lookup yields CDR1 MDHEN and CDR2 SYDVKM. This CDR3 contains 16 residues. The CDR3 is CASSLNSGRLQETQYF. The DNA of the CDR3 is TGTGCCAGCAGCCTCAACTCGGGACGACTCCAAGAGACCCAGTACTTC. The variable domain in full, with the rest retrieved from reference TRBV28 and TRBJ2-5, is DVKVTQSSRYLVKRTGEKVFLECVQDMDHENMFWYRQDPGLGLRLIYFSYDVKMKEKGDIPEGYSVSREKKERFSLILESASTNQTSMYLCASSLNSGRLQETQYFGPGTRLLVL.

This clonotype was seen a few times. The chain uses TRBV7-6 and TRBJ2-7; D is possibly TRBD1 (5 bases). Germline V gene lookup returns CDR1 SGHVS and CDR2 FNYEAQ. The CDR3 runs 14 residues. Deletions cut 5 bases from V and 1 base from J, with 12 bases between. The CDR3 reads CASSPGPMSYEQYF. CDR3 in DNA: TGTGCCAGCAGCCCAGGGCCTATGTCCTACGAGCAGTACTTC. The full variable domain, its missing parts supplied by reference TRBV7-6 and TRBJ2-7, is GAGVSQSPRYKVTKRGQDVALRCDPISGHVSLYWYRQALGQGPEFLTYFNYEAQQDKSGLPNDRFSAERPEGSISTLTIQRTEQRDSAMYRCASSPGPMSYEQYFGPGTRLTVT.

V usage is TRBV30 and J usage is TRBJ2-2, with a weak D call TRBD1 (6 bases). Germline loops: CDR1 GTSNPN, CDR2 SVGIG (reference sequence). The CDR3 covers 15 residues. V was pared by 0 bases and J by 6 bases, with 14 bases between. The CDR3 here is CAWSVADRDSGELFF. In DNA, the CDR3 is TGTGCCTGGAGTGTAGCGGACAGAGATTCCGGGGAGCTGTTTTTT.

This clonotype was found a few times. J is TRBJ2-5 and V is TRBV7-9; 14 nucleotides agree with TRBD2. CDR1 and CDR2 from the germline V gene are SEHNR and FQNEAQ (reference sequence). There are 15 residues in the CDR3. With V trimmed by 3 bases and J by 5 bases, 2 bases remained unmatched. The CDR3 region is CASSFGTSGSETQYF. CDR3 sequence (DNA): TGTGCCAGCAGCTTTGGGACTAGCGGGAGTGAGACCCAGTACTTC.

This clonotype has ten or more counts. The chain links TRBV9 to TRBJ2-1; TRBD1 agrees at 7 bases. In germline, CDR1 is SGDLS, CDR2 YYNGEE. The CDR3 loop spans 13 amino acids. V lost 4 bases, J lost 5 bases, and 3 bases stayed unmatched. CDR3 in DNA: TGTGCCAGCAGCTCGACAGGGCACAATGAGCAGTTCTTC. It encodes CASSSTGHNEQFF.

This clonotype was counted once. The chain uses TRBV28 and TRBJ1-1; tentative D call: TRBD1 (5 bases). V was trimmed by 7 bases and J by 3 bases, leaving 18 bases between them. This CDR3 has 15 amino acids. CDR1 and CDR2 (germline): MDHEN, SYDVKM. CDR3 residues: CASTRRTAGYTEAFF. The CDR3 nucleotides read TGTGCCAGCACCCGACGAACAGCAGGGTACACTGAAGCTTTCTTT.

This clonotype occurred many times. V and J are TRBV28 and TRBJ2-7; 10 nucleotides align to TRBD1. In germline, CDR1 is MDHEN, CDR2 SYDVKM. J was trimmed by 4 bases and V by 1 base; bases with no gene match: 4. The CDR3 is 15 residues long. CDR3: CASSLSPGQGYEQYF. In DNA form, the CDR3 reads TGTGCCAGCAGTTTATCCCCGGGACAGGGGTACGAGCAGTACTTC.

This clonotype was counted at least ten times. The CDR3 coding sequence is TGTGCCACCTCATGGGTGGATGAGCAGTTCTTC. Translation gives CATSWVDEQFF. The chain links TRBV2 to TRBJ2-1, with no clear D. Trimming cost V 10 bases and J 8 bases, with 12 bases left between them. In germline, CDR1 is SNHLY, CDR2 FYNNEI. The CDR3 is 11 residues long. Full variable domain (missing parts from reference TRBV2 and TRBJ2-1): EPEVTQTPSHQVTQMGQEVILRCVPISNHLYFYWYRQILGQKVEFLVSFYNNEISEKSEIFDDQFSVERPDGSNFTLKIRSTKLEDSAMYFCATSWVDEQFFGPGTRLTVL.

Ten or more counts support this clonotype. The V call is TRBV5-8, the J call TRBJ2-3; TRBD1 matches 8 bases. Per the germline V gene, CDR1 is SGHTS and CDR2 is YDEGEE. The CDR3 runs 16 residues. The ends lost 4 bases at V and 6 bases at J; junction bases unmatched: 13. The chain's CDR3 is CASSQDRAAVGDTQYF. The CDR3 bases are TGTGCCAGCAGCCAGGACAGGGCCGCGGTCGGTGATACGCAGTATTTT.

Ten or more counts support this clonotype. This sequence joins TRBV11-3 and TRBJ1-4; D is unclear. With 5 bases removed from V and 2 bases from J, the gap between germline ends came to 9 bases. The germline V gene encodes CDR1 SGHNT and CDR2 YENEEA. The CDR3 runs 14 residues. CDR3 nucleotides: TGTGCCAGCAGCCCGATCGGGACTAATGAAAAACTGTTTTTT. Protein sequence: CASSPIGTNEKLFF.